A single sample is the source of the 15 T cell receptor beta chains below, sequenced in a study of cytomegalovirus exposure and HLA in healthy donors. A multiplex PCR was run with 60 Vbeta primers and 13 Jbeta primers. Sequenced by immunoSEQ multiplex PCR; TCRdb stores in-frame clones only, minus some. The sample consists of about 190,000 clones, around 86% of them appearing once. Sequencing was done on a sample of PBMCs. The receptors here all came from a woman between 18 and 29 years old in good health and CMV-seronegative.

This clone was recorded once. The genes are TRBV27 and TRBJ1-1, with 10 bases identical to TRBD1. The ends lost 2 bases at V and 2 bases at J; junction bases unmatched: 8. This CDR3 is 17 amino acids long. CDR1 and CDR2 from the germline V gene are MNHEY and SMNVEV (reference sequence). The CDR3: CASSLLSTGGVNTEAFF. CDR3 DNA: TGTGCCAGCAGTTTACTCTCGACAGGGGGCGTTAACACTGAAGCTTTCTTT.

The chain couples TRBV6-5 to TRBJ2-5; weak D call: TRBD2 (5 bases). The CDR3 contains 14 residues. From germline, CDR1 is MNHEY and CDR2 SVGAGI. Trimming removed 0 bases from V and 3 bases from J, with 8 bases in between. CDR3 sequence: CASSYSPGEETQYF. The DNA of the CDR3 is TGTGCCAGCAGTTACTCGCCCGGGGAAGAGACCCAGTACTTC.

This chain joins TRBV4-1 and TRBJ1-4, with a weak D call TRBD1 (5 bases). This CDR3 has 13 residues. V lost 0 bases to trimming and J lost 13 bases, with 12 bases between them. Germline V gene sequence: CDR1 MGHRA, CDR2 YSYEKL. The CDR3 loop is CASSQEDIGALFF. In DNA, the CDR3 is TGCGCCAGCAGCCAAGAAGATATAGGGGCACTGTTTTTT.

This clone was recorded only once. The chain links TRBV11-2 to TRBJ1-4, with D perhaps TRBD1 (5 bases). Germline loops: CDR1 SGHAT, CDR2 FQNNGV. V lost 0 bases and J lost 1, with 15 bases in between. This CDR3 spans 18 amino acids. This chain's CDR3 is CASSLDLSGIGTNEKLFF. CDR3 DNA sequence: TGTGCCAGCAGCTTAGATCTATCAGGGATAGGAACTAATGAAAAACTGTTTTTT.

The V call is TRBV5-1, the J call TRBJ2-7; 8 nucleotides align to TRBD1. J lost 0 bases, V lost 4 bases, and 9 bases had no gene match. CDR1 SGHRS and CDR2 YFSETQ come from the germline V gene. CDR3 length equals 16 residues. The CDR3 nucleotides are TGCGCCAGCAGCCCCGGACAGGGTGGGGCCTCCTACGAGCAGTACTTC. It codes for CASSPGQGGASYEQYF. Variable domain in full (rest from reference TRBV5-1 and TRBJ2-7): KAGVTQTPRYLIKTRGQQVTLSCSPISGHRSVSWYQQTPGQGLQFLFEYFSETQRNKGNFPGRFSGRQFSNSRSEMNVSTLELGDSALYLCASSPGQGGASYEQYFGPGTRLTVT.

This clone showed up just a few times. V and J are TRBV2 and TRBJ2-7; D is unresolved. Trimming cost V 3 bases and J 4 bases, with 4 bases left between them. CDR1 and CDR2 (germline): SNHLY, FYNNEI. CDR3 length: 11 residues. Here the CDR3 DNA reads TGTGCCAGCAGTGAGAGGTACGAGCAGTACTTC. Its translation is CASSERYEQYF. The full variable domain, rest sourced from reference TRBV2 and TRBJ2-7, is EPEVTQTPSHQVTQMGQEVILRCVPISNHLYFYWYRQILGQKVEFLVSFYNNEISEKSEIFDDQFSVERPDGSNFTLKIRSTKLEDSAMYFCASSERYEQYFGPGTRLTVT.

The chain joins TRBV5-6 to TRBJ2-4; D is unclear. V was shortened by 0 bases and J by 4 bases, with 8 bases between the two germline ends. The CDR3 covers 14 residues. CDR1 and CDR2 from the germline V gene are SGHDT and YYEEEE. The CDR3 here is CASSLVEAKNIQYF. For the CDR3, the DNA is TGTGCCAGCAGCTTGGTCGAGGCAAAAAACATTCAGTACTTC.

The chain has TRBV28 and TRBJ1-1, with 8 positions matching TRBD1. This CDR3 contains 15 residues. After removal of 6 bases from V and 4 bases from J, the junction contained 10 bases not matched to a gene. Germline CDR1 and CDR2: MDHEN and SYDVKM. The CDR3: CASSIQGARGTEAFF. The CDR3 nucleotides read TGTGCCAGCAGCATCCAGGGGGCGAGGGGCACTGAAGCTTTCTTT. Full variable domain (outside the CDR3, taken from reference TRBV28 and TRBJ1-1): DVKVTQSSRYLVKRTGEKVFLECVQDMDHENMFWYRQDPGLGLRLIYFSYDVKMKEKGDIPEGYSVSREKKERFSLILESASTNQTSMYLCASSIQGARGTEAFFGQGTRLTVV.

This sequence joins TRBV6-5 and TRBJ2-1; TRBD1 matches at 9 bases. The V gene end was trimmed by 7 bases and the J gene end by 5 bases; junction bases not matched to a gene: 6. In germline, CDR1 is MNHEY, CDR2 SVGAGI. The CDR3 length is 14 residues. CDR3 residues: CASTGTGNDNEQFF. Here the CDR3 DNA reads TGTGCCAGCACCGGGACAGGGAACGACAATGAGCAGTTCTTC.

This chain uses TRBV28 with TRBJ2-1; 9 positions agree with TRBD1. This CDR3 is 15 amino acids long. J was trimmed by 6 bases and V by 5 bases; bases with no gene match: 8. Germline CDR1 and CDR2: MDHEN and SYDVKM. In nucleotides, the CDR3 is TGTGCCAGCAGTAAGGACAGGGGCGCGGGCAATGAGCAGTTCTTC. Amino acids: CASSKDRGAGNEQFF. Full variable domain (remainder filled in from reference TRBV28 and TRBJ2-1): DVKVTQSSRYLVKRTGEKVFLECVQDMDHENMFWYRQDPGLGLRLIYFSYDVKMKEKGDIPEGYSVSREKKERFSLILESASTNQTSMYLCASSKDRGAGNEQFFGPGTRLTVL.

The chain is built from TRBV6-1 and TRBJ2-7; D possibly corresponds to TRBD1 (5 bases). Trimming shortened V by 6 bases and J by 3 bases, and 12 bases separated the two germline ends. CDR3 length: 13 amino acids. Germline CDR1 reads MNHNS; CDR2 reads SASEGT. The chain's CDR3 is CASSRQKDYEQYF. As DNA, the CDR3 is TGTGCCAGCAGCCGACAGAAGGACTACGAGCAGTACTTC.

The rearrangement uses TRBV6-1 and TRBJ2-7; D is uncertain. Trimming stripped 2 bases from V and 0 bases from J, with 11 bases between. The CDR3 loop spans 15 amino acids. Per the germline V gene, CDR1 is MNHNS and CDR2 is SASEGT. The CDR3 region has the DNA TGTGCCAGCAGTGAAATCCTAATGAGCTCCTACGAGCAGTACTTC. Protein product: CASSEILMSSYEQYF.

The CDR3 loop reads CAWSMGGGYTF. The CDR3 DNA is TGTGCCTGGAGTATGGGAGGTGGCTACACCTTC. The chain links TRBV30 to TRBJ1-2; D not resolved. Germline values: CDR1 GTSNPN, CDR2 SVGIG (reference sequence). Trimming cost V 2 bases and J 7 bases, with 8 bases left between them. The CDR3 covers 11 residues.

CDR3 coding DNA: TGCGCCAGCAGCTTGTCAGTCGGGTCTGCTGAAGCTTTCTTT. It specifies CASSLSVGSAEAFF. V gene TRBV5-1 combines with J gene TRBJ1-1, with D uncertain. Germline V gives CDR1 SGHRS, CDR2 YFSETQ. This CDR3 has 14 amino acids. The V end lost 1 base, the J end lost 6 bases, and 13 bases lay between the germline ends.

The genes are TRBV30 and TRBJ1-2; tentatively, D is TRBD1 (5 bases). Trimming shortened V by 1 base and J by 0 bases, and 12 bases separated the two germline ends. Per germline, CDR1 GTSNPN and CDR2 SVGIG (reference sequence). This CDR3 is 15 amino acids long. The CDR3 sequence is CAWSAFWGSNYGYTF. CDR3 DNA sequence: TGTGCCTGGAGTGCTTTCTGGGGCTCTAACTATGGCTACACCTTC.